Sequencing of this T cell receptor beta chain was carried out in a study of Graves' ophthalmopathy and Graves' hyperthyroidism. Study at large: Peripheral blood sampling preceded any treatment and occurred at initial diagnosis. Study-level findings and limits: For separating ophthalmopathy from stable hyperthyroidism, a 13-signature model gave almost 90% sensitivity and roughly 78% specificity. Blood also harbored most expanded thyroid clonotypes above 0.001 frequency.

Serum thyroxine and TRAb, along with clinical symptoms, thyroid ultrasound and orbital computed tomography, were what diagnosis relied on. Amplified TCR beta CDR3 regions were obtained using RNA transcripts as template. After a first-round RT-PCR with HTBI primers, a second-round multiplex PCR was run. MiXCR was run by TCRdb on the multiplex PCR reads, yielding one entry per CDR3 protein. The sample carries roughly 160,000 distinct CDR3 sequences, around 40% recorded once. Germline lookup yields CDR1 GTSNPN and CDR2 SVGIG (reference sequence). With V trimmed by 6 bases and J by 3 bases, 6 bases remained unmatched. The CDR3 covers 13 residues. A note on this clonotype: The antigen is not known.

This clonotype was obtained from a man aged 25 to 45 with Graves' ophthalmopathy. The chain links TRBV30 to TRBJ2-7, with 9 positions matching TRBD1. Specimen: peripheral blood. CDR3 DNA sequence: TGTGCCTGCAGACACAGGGGGCTCTACGAGCAGTACTTC. Translated: CACRHRGLYEQYF.